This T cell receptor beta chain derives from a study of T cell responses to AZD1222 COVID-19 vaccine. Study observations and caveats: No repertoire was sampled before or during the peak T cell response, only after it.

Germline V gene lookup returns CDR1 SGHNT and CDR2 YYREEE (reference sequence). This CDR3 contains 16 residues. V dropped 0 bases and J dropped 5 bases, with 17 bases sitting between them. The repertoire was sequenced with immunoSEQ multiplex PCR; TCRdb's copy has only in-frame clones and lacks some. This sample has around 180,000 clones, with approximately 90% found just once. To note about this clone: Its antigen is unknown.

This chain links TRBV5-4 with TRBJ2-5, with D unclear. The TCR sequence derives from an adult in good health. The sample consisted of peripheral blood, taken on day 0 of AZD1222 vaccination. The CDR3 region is CASSLVSRRGEETQYF. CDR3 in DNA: TGTGCCAGCAGCTTGGTGTCTAGAAGAGGAGAGGAGACCCAGTACTTC.